The rows below give T cell receptor beta chains drawn from one sample of a study of monozygotic twins with inflammatory bowel disease. TCRdb re-called the 5' RACE reads and gives one entry per CDR3 protein, without DNA. The sample table includes approximately 420,000 distinct CDR3 sequences. Source material: blood. The receptors originated from a human donor with ulcerative colitis or Crohn's disease, or a healthy co-twin of an affected twin (not recorded which). CDR3s include the opening cysteine and the closing phenylalanine or tryptophan.

v_call: TRBV5-1
j_call: TRBJ2-3
cdr3_aa: CASSNGGITDTQYF

v_call: TRBV29-1
j_call: TRBJ1-2
cdr3_aa: CSVDLRDRGYGYTF

v_call: TRBV5-6
j_call: TRBJ2-7
cdr3_aa: CASSRAGTELGQYF

v_call: TRBV6-1
j_call: TRBJ2-7
cdr3_aa: CASSEGGQGYEQYF

v_call: TRBV18
j_call: TRBJ2-1
cdr3_aa: CASSHPTGEQFF

v_call: TRBV12-3/TRBV12-4
j_call: TRBJ2-3
cdr3_aa: CASSHGSGGITDTQYF

v_call: TRBV5-6
j_call: TRBJ1-2
cdr3_aa: CASSLGGRQNYGYTF

v_call: TRBV20-1
j_call: TRBJ2-5
cdr3_aa: CSAIGTPKETQYF

v_call: TRBV12-3/TRBV12-4
j_call: TRBJ2-7
cdr3_aa: CASSLGGRPLFSPAGKSSYEQYF

v_call: TRBV28
j_call: TRBJ2-3
cdr3_aa: CASSSTGSGRGRDTQYF

v_call: TRBV28
j_call: TRBJ2-5
cdr3_aa: CASSRRRGTETQYF

v_call: TRBV24-1
j_call: TRBJ1-2
cdr3_aa: CATGRGYYGYTF

v_call: TRBV20-1
j_call: TRBJ2-3
cdr3_aa: CSARKLSTDTQYF

v_call: TRBV27
j_call: TRBJ1-1
cdr3_aa: CASSLGTYMNTEAFF

v_call: TRBV21-1
j_call: TRBJ2-2
cdr3_aa: CASSLWLRGNTGELFF

v_call: TRBV3-1
j_call: TRBJ1-6
cdr3_aa: CASSAGNSPLHF

v_call: TRBV6-5
j_call: TRBJ1-5
cdr3_aa: CASIFVAGGRNQPQHF

v_call: TRBV5-1
j_call: TRBJ1-1
cdr3_aa: CASSLALTVAGGDEAFF

v_call: TRBV30
j_call: TRBJ2-7
cdr3_aa: CAWSVRGRYEQYF

v_call: TRBV19
j_call: TRBJ2-1
cdr3_aa: CASSIGEPVYNEQFF

v_call: TRBV11-2
j_call: TRBJ2-1
cdr3_aa: CASSLIGGGLGLYNEQFF

v_call: TRBV7-9
j_call: TRBJ1-2
cdr3_aa: CASSVYTGPSRGYTF

v_call: TRBV5-4
j_call: TRBJ2-1
cdr3_aa: CASSPHSGSNNEQFF

v_call: TRBV7-2
j_call: TRBJ2-1
cdr3_aa: CASSLFWTGGQDEQFF

v_call: TRBV20-1
j_call: TRBJ1-2
cdr3_aa: CSARDTTANYGYTF

v_call: TRBV7-2
j_call: TRBJ2-7
cdr3_aa: CASSFQYEQYF

v_call: TRBV7-2
j_call: TRBJ2-4
cdr3_aa: CASSLDLRGPKNIQYF

v_call: TRBV24-1
j_call: TRBJ2-1
cdr3_aa: CATRGTSGLNNEQFF

v_call: TRBV7-2
j_call: TRBJ1-2
cdr3_aa: CASSLRRWGYTF

v_call: TRBV5-6
j_call: TRBJ2-1
cdr3_aa: CASSLVWGQGNEQFF

v_call: TRBV6-1
j_call: TRBJ2-7
cdr3_aa: CASRISKGGSYEQYF

v_call: TRBV20-1
j_call: TRBJ2-7
cdr3_aa: CSSRRWVAGSSYEQYF

v_call: TRBV30
j_call: TRBJ2-2
cdr3_aa: CAWSSIGLTGELFF

v_call: TRBV19
j_call: TRBJ1-5
cdr3_aa: CASTSRPGNNQPQHF

v_call: TRBV28
j_call: TRBJ1-1
cdr3_aa: CASSSTGGHTEAFF

v_call: TRBV20-1
j_call: TRBJ2-7
cdr3_aa: CSARALGEGYEQYF

v_call: TRBV5-5
j_call: TRBJ2-2
cdr3_aa: CASSGGTGELFF

v_call: TRBV28
j_call: TRBJ2-2
cdr3_aa: CASQGGVNTGELFF

v_call: TRBV5-1
j_call: TRBJ2-2
cdr3_aa: CASSERGGTGELFF

v_call: TRBV6-1
j_call: TRBJ1-5
cdr3_aa: CASRVERTGYSNQPQHF

v_call: TRBV15
j_call: TRBJ2-7
cdr3_aa: CATSRDRTSYEQYF